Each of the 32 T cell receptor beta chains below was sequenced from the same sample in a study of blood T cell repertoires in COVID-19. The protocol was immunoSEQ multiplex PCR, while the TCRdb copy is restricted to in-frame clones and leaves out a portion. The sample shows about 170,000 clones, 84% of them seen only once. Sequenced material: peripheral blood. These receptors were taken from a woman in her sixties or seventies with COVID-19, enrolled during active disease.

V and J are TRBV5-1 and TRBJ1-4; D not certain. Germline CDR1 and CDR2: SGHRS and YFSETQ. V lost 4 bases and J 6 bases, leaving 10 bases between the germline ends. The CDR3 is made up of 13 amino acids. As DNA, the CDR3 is TGCGCCAGCAGCCTGTCCCGGGATGAAAAACTGTTTTTT. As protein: CASSLSRDEKLFF.

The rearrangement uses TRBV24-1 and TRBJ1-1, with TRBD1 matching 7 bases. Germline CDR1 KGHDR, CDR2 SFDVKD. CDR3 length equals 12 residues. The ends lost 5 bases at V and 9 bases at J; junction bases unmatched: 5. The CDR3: CATSAPDRKAFF. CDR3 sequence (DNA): TGTGCCACCAGTGCCCCGGACAGGAAAGCTTTCTTT.

The CDR3 region is CASSGYIQGGTEAFF. CDR3 bases: TGTGCCAGTAGTGGTTACATACAGGGGGGAACTGAAGCTTTCTTT. The V and J genes are TRBV19 and TRBJ1-1; 8 bases are shared with TRBD1. The CDR3 totals 15 residues. Unmatched junction bases numbered 10, after V lost 5 bases and J lost 5 bases. Per the germline V gene, CDR1 is LNHDA and CDR2 is SQIVND (reference sequence).

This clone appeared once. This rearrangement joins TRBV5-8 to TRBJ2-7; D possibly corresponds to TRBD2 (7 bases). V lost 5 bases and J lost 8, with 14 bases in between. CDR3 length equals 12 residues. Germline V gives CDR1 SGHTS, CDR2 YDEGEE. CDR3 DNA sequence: TGTGCCAGCAGAGGGGGGGGAAATAAGCAGTACGTC. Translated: CASRGGGNKQYV.

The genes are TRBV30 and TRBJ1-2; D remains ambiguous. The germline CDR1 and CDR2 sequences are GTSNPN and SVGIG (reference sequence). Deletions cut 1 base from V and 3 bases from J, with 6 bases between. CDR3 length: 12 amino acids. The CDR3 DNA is TGTGCCTGGAGTGATAGAGACTATGGCTACACCTTC. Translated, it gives CAWSDRDYGYTF.

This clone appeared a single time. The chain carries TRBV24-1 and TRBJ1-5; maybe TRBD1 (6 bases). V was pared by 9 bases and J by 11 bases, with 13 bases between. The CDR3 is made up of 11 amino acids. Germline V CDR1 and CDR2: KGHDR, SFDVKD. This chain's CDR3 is CATSLGGAQHF. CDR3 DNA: TGTGCCACCTCACTAGGGGGGGCCCAGCATTTT.

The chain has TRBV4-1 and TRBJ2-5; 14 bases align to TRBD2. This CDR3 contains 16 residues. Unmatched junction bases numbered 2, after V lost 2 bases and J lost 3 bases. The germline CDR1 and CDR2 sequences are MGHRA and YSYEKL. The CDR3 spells CASSQPGLAGEETQYF. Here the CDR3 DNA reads TGCGCCAGCAGCCAACCGGGACTAGCGGGGGAAGAGACCCAGTACTTC.

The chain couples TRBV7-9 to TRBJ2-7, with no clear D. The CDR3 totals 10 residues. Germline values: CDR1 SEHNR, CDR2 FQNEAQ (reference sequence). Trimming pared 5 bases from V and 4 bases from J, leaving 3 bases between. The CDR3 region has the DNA TGTGCCAGCAGCCAGTACGAGCAGTACTTC. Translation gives CASSQYEQYF. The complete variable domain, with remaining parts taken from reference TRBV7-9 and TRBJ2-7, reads DTGVSQNPRHKITKRGQNVTFRCDPISEHNRLYWYRQTLGQGPEFLTYFQNEAQLEKSRLLSDRFSAERPKGSFSTLEIQRTEQGDSAMYLCASSQYEQYFGPGTRLTVT.

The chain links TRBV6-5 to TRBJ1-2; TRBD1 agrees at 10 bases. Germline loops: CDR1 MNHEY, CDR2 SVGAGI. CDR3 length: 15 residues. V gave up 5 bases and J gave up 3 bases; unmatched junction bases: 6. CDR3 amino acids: CASSRQGAQDYGYTF. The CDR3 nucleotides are TGTGCCAGCAGTAGACAGGGGGCGCAAGACTATGGCTACACCTTC.

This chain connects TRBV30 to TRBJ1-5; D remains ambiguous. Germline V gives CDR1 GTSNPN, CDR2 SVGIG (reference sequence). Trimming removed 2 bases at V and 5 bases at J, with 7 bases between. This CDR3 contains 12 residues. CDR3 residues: CAWSREDQPQHF. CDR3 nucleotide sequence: TGTGCCTGGAGTCGGGAAGATCAGCCCCAGCATTTT. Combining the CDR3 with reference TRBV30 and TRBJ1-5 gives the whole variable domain SQTIHQWPATLVQPVGSPLSLECTVEGTSNPNLYWYRQAAGRGLQLLFYSVGIGQISSEVPQNLSASRPQDRQFILSSKKLLLSDSGFYLCAWSREDQPQHFGDGTRLSIL.

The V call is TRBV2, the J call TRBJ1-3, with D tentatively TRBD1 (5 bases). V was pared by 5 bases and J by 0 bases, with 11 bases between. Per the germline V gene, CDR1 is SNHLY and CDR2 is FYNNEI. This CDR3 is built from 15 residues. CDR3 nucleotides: TGTGCCAGCAGTCGACAGTTGAGCTCTGGAAACACCATATATTTT. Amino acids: CASSRQLSSGNTIYF. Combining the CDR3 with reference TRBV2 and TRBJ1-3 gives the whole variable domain EPEVTQTPSHQVTQMGQEVILRCVPISNHLYFYWYRQILGQKVEFLVSFYNNEISEKSEIFDDQFSVERPDGSNFTLKIRSTKLEDSAMYFCASSRQLSSGNTIYFGEGSWLTVV.

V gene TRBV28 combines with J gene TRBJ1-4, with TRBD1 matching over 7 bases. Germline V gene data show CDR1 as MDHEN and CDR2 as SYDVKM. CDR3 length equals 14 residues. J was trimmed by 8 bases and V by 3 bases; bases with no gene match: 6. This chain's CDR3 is CASSFRQGREKLFF. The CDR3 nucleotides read TGTGCCAGCAGTTTCCGACAGGGCCGGGAAAAACTGTTTTTT.

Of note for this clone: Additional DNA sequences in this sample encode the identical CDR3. CDR3 DNA: TGCAGCGTTGTTCGACTAGCGGGAACCAATGAGCAGTTCTTC. It is translated as CSVVRLAGTNEQFF. The chain recombines TRBV29-1 with TRBJ2-1, with TRBD2 matching 11 bases. This CDR3 is 14 amino acids long. Germline CDR1 is SQVTM and CDR2 is ANQGSEA. After removal of 4 bases from V and 6 bases from J, the junction contained 5 bases not matched to a gene.

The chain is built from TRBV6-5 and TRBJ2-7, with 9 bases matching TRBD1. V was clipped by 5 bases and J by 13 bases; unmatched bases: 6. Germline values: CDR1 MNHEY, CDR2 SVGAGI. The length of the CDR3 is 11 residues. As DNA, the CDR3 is TGTGCCAGCAGTCTACCGGGACAGGGATACTTC. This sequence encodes CASSLPGQGYF.

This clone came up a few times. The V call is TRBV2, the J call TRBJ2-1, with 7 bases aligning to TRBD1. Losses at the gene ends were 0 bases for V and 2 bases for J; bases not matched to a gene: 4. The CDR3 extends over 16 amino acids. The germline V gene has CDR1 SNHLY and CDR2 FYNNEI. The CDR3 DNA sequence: TGTGCCAGCAGTGAAGCGATGACAGGGCCCTACAATGAGCAGTTCTTC. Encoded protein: CASSEAMTGPYNEQFF.

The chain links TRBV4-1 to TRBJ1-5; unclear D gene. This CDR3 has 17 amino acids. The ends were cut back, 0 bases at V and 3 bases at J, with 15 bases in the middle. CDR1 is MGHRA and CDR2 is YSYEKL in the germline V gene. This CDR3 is CASSQDRRRAHNQPQHF. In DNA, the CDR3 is TGCGCCAGCAGCCAAGATCGGAGGAGGGCCCACAATCAGCCCCAGCATTTT.

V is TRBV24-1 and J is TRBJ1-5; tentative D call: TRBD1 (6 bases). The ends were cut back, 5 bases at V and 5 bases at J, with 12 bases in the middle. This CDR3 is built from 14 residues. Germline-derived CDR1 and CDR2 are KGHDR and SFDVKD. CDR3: CATSGPGAHQPQHF. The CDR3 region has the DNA TGTGCCACCAGTGGCCCAGGGGCGCATCAGCCCCAGCATTTT.

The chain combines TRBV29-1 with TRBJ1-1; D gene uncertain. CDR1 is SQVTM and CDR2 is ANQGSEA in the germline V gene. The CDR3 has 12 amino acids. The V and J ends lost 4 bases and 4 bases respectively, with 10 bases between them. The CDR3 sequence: CSVVAGFTEAFF. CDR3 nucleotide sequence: TGCAGCGTTGTGGCGGGGTTCACTGAAGCTTTCTTT.

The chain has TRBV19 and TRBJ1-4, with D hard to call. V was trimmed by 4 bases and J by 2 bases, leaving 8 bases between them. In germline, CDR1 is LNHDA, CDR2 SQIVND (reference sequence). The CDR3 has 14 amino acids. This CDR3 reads CASSTGSTNEKLFF. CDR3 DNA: TGTGCCAGTAGTACCGGTAGTACTAATGAAAAACTGTTTTTT.

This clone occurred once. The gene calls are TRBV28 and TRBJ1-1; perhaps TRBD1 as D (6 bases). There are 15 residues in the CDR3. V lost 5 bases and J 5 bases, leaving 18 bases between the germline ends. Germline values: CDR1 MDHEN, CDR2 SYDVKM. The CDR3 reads CASSPWTAGETEAFF. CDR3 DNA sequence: TGTGCCAGCAGTCCCTGGACAGCCGGAGAAACTGAAGCTTTCTTT.

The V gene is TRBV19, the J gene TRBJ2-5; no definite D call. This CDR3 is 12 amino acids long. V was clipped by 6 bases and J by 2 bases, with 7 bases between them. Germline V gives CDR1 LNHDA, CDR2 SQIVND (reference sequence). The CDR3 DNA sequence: TGTGCCAGTAGCGACTTACAAGAGACCCAGTACTTC. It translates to CASSDLQETQYF.

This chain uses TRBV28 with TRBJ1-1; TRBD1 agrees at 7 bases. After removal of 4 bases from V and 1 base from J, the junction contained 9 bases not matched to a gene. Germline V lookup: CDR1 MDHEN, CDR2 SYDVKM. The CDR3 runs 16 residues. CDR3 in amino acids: CASSSRDSEGNTEAFF. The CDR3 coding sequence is TGTGCCAGCAGTTCTAGGGACAGCGAGGGGAACACTGAAGCTTTCTTT.

CDR3 sequence reads: CAWSLPGTEAFF. The CDR3 nucleotides read TGTGCCTGGAGTCTTCCCGGGACTGAAGCTTTCTTT. The chain links TRBV30 to TRBJ1-1; D not certain. The CDR3 length is 12 residues. V lost 2 bases and J lost 5, with 9 bases in between. CDR1 and CDR2 (germline): GTSNPN, SVGIG (reference sequence). Using reference TRBV30 and TRBJ1-1 for the parts outside the CDR3, the full variable domain is SQTIHQWPATLVQPVGSPLSLECTVEGTSNPNLYWYRQAAGRGLQLLFYSVGIGQISSEVPQNLSASRPQDRQFILSSKKLLLSDSGFYLCAWSLPGTEAFFGQGTRLTVV.

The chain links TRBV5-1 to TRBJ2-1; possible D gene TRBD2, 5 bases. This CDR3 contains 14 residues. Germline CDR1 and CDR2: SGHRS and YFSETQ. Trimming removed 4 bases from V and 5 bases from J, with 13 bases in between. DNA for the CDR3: TGCGCCAGCAGCACCAGCGGCAATGACAATGAGCAGTTCTTC. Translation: CASSTSGNDNEQFF.

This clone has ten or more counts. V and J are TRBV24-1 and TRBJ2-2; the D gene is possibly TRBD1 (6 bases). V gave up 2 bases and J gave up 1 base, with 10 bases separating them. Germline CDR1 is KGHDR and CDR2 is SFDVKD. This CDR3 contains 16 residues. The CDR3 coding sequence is TGTGCCACCAGTGATTCAGGGGATATGAACACCGGGGAGCTGTTTTTT. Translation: CATSDSGDMNTGELFF.

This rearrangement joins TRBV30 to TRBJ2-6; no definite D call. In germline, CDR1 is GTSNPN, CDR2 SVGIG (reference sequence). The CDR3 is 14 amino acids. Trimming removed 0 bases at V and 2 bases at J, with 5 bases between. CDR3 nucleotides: TGTGCCTGGAGTGTAACAGCTGGGGCCAACGTCCTGACTTTC. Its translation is CAWSVTAGANVLTF.

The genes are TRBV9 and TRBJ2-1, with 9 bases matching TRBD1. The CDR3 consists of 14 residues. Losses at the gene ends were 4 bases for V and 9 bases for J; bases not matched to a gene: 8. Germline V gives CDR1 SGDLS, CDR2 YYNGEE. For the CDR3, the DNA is TGTGCCAGCAGCTCAGCGGACAGGGGAATTGAGCAGTTCTTC. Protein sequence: CASSSADRGIEQFF.

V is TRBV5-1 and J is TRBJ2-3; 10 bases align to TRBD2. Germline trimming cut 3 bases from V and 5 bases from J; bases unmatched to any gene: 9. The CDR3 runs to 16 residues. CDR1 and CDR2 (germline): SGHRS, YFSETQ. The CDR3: CASSSSLAGLRDTQYF. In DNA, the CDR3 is TGCGCCAGCAGCTCTTCACTAGCGGGATTGAGAGATACGCAGTATTTT. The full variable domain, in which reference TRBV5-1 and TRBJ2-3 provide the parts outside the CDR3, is KAGVTQTPRYLIKTRGQQVTLSCSPISGHRSVSWYQQTPGQGLQFLFEYFSETQRNKGNFPGRFSGRQFSNSRSEMNVSTLELGDSALYLCASSSSLAGLRDTQYFGPGTRLTVL.

CDR3 amino acids: CASSFVADTQYF. CDR3 nucleotides: TGTGCCAGCAGCTTTGTAGCAGATACGCAGTATTTT. The rearrangement joins TRBV5-5 to TRBJ2-3, with D hard to call. Trimming cost V 2 bases and J 4 bases, with 5 bases left between them. CDR1 is SGHKS, CDR2 YYEKEE, per germline (reference sequence). The CDR3 is 12 residues long.

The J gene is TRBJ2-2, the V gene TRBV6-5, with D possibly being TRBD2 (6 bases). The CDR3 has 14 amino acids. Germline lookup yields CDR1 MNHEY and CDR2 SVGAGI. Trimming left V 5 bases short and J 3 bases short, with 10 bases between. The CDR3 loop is CASSPQRDTGELFF. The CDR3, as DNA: TGTGCCAGCAGTCCCCAGCGGGACACCGGGGAGCTGTTTTTT.

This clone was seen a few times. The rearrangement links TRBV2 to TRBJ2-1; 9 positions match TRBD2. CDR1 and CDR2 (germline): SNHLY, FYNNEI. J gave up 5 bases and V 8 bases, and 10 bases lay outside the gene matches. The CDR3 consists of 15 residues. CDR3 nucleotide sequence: TGTGCCAGCGGAACGGGACTAGCAGTTAACAATGAGCAGTTCTTC. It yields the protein CASGTGLAVNNEQFF.

The CDR3 DNA reads TGTGCCAGCAGTTCAGGGGGCCCCAAGTACTTC. It specifies CASSSGGPKYF. The chain is built from TRBV6-5 and TRBJ2-4; 8 nucleotides line up with TRBD1. The ends lost 4 bases at V and 14 bases at J; junction bases unmatched: 4. This CDR3 has 11 amino acids. The V gene's germline CDR1 is MNHEY and CDR2 SVGAGI.